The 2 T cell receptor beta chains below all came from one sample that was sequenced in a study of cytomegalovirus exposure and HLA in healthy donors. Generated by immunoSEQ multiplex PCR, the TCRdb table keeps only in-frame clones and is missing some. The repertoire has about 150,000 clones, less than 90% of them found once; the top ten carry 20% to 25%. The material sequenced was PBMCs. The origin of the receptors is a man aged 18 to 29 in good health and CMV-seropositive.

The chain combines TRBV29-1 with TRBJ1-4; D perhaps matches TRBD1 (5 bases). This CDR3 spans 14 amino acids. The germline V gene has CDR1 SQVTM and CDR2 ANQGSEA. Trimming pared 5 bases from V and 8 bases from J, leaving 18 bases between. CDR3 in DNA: TGCAGCGTTCAACAACCCGGGGGAAGAGAAAAACTGTTTTTT. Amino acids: CSVQQPGGREKLFF. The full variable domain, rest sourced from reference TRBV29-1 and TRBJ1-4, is SAVISQKPSRDICQRGTSLTIQCQVDSQVTMMFWYRQQPGQSLTLIATANQGSEATYESGFVIDKFPISRPNLTFSTLTVSNMSPEDSSIYLCSVQQPGGREKLFFGSGTQLSVL.

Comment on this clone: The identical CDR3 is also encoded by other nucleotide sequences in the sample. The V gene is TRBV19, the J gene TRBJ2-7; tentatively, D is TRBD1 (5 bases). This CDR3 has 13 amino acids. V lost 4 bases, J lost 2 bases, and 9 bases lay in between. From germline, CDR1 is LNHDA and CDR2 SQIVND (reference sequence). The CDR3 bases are TGTGCCAGTAGTACTACAGGAGCCTACGAGCAGTACTTC. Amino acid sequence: CASSTTGAYEQYF.